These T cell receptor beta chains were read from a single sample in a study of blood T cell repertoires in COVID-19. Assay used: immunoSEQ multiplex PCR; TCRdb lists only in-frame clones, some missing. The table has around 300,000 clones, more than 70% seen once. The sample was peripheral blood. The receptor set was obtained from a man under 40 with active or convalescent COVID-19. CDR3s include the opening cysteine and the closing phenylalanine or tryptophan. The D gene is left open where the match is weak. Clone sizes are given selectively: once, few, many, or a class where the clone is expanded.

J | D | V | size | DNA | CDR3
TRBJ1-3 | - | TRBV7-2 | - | TGTGCCAGCAGCTTAGTGGGGGGGAACACCATATATTTT | CASSLVGGNTIYF
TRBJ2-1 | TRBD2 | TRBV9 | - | TGTGCCAGCAGCGTGGCGGGGGCCTACAATGAGCAGTTCTTC | CASSVAGAYNEQFF
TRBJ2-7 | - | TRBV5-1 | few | TGCGCCAGCAGCCCCCCCAGGGGTGACGAGCAGTACTTC | CASSPPRGDEQYF
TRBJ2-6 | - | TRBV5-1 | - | TGCGCCAGCAGCTTTGCGCGTACTGGGGCCAACGTCCTGACTTTC | CASSFARTGANVLTF
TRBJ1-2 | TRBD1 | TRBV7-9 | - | TGTGCCAGCAGCCCCCCGACAGGGACCTATGGCTACACCTTC | CASSPPTGTYGYTF
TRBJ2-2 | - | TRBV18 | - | TGTGCCAGCTCACCACCGGCGGGAATCACCGGGGAGCTGTTTTTT | CASSPPAGITGELFF
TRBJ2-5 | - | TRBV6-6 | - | TGTGCCAGCAGTTACTCGACAAGAGAGACCCAGTACTTC | CASSYSTRETQYF
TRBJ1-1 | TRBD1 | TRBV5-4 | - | TGTGCCAGCAGCGACACAGGGGTCAACACTGAAGCTTTCTTT | CASSDTGVNTEAFF
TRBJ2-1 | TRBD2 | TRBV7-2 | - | TGTGCCAGCAGCTTAGGGGCTAGCGGGGGTACGAGCTCCTACAATGAGCAGTTCTTC | CASSLGASGGTSSYNEQFF
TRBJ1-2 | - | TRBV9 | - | TGTGCCAGCAGCGTGGGGGGTATACGAGGACTGCCCTACTATGGCTACACCTTC | CASSVGGIRGLPYYGYTF
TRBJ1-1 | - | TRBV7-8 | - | TGTGCCAGCAGCCCACTCAGAGGAGCTGAAGCTTTCTTT | CASSPLRGAEAFF
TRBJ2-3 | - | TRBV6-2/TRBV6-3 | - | TGTGCCAGCAGTTACTCCTTCACAGATACGCAGTATTTT | CASSYSFTDTQYF
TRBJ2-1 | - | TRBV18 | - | TGTGCCAGCTCACCGGACTCGCGGACGGAGGAGCAGTTCTTC | CASSPDSRTEEQFF
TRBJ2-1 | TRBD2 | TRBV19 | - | TGTGCCAGTAGTCTACCCTCCGGGGGGTCCAATGAGCAGTTCTTC | CASSLPSGGSNEQFF
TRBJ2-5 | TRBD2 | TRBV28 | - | TGTGCCAGCAGCCCCAGGACTAGCGGGATTCAAGGGACCCAGTACTTC | CASSPRTSGIQGTQYF
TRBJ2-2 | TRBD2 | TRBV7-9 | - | TGTGCCAGCAGCTTAGGACCGGGACTAGCCTATCACACCGGGGAGCTGTTTTTT | CASSLGPGLAYHTGELFF
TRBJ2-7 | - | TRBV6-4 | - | TGTGCCAGCAGTGTCTCCCAGGGTTACGAGCAGTACTTC | CASSVSQGYEQYF
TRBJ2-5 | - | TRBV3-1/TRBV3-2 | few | TGTGCCAGCAGCCAAGATAAGGGCCTGGGGAGGTACTTC | CASSQDKGLGRYF
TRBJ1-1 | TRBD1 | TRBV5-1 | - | TGCGCCAGCAGCTGGGACAGGGGGAACACTGAAGCTTTCTTT | CASSWDRGNTEAFF
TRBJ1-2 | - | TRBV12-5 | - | TGTGCTAGTGGTTTAGGACAGAACTATGGCTACACCTTC | CASGLGQNYGYTF
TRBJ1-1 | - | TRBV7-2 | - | TGTGCCAGCAGCTTAGATCAGGGAACGAACACTGAAGCTTTCTTT | CASSLDQGTNTEAFF
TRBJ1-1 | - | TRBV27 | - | TGTGCCAGCAGTTTACTAGGGGGCACTGAAGCTTTCTTT | CASSLLGGTEAFF
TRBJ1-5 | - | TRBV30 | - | TGTGCCTGGAGTGTTTTAAATAGCAATCAGCCCCAGCATTTT | CAWSVLNSNQPQHF
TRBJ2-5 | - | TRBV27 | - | TGTGCCAGCAGTTCTGCAGGACGGGGAGAGACCCAGTACTTC | CASSSAGRGETQYF
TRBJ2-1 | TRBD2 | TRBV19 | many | TGTGCCAGTACCCGGGGACTAGCCTGGTACAATGAGCAGTTCTTC | CASTRGLAWYNEQFF